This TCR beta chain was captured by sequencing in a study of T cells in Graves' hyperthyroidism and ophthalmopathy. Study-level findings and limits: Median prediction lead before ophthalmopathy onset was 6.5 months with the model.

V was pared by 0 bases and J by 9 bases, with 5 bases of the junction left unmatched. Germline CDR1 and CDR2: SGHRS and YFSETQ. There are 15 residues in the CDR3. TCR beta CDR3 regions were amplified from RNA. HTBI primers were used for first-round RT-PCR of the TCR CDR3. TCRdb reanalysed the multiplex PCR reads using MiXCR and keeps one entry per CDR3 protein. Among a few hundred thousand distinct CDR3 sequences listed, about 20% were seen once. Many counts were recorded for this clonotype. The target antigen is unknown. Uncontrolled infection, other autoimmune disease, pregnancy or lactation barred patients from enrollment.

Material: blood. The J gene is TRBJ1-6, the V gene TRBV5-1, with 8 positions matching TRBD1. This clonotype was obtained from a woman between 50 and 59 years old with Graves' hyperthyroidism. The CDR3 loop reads CASSLEAGGGSPLHF. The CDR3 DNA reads TGCGCCAGCAGCTTGGAGGCAGGGGGCGGTTCACCCCTCCACTTT.